This TCR delta chain originates from a study of Vδ1+ human thymocytes. The sample holds a few counts of this clone. Its antigen is still unknown. Within the sample, other DNA sequences also encode this same CDR3. This CDR3 spans 18 amino acids. Per germline, CDR1 TSWWSYY and CDR2 QGS. V trimming: 2 bases; J trimming: 0 bases; junction bases outside the gene matches: 12. General study findings and limits: Donors shared many TRG clonotypes but few TRD clonotypes. Thymic TRG and TRD repertoires appeared highly polyclonal, with Gaussian CDR3 length distributions. Around 20% of thymic delta-chain sequences were Vdelta2, with few Vdelta3, unlike blood Vdelta1+ controls. The authors advised highly purified populations and single-cell validation.

RNA was extracted from the cells and then reverse transcribed. CDR3 amplicons came from multiplex PCR with pooled V-gene forward and constant-region reverse primers. TCRdb re-called the multiplex PCR reads using CATT. The top ten clones hold 1.5% to 2% of a sample with about 27,000 delta-chain clones, over 25% of them seen once. This receptor was taken from a boy under three years old who had congenital heart surgery. Specimen: Vdelta1+ gamma-delta thymocytes from the thymus. Subset of the sample: FACS-sorted CD3+ TCRalphabeta- TCRVdelta1+ TCRVdelta2- thymocytes. The V call is TRDV1, the J call TRDJ1; 7 bases agree with TRDD3. The CDR3 sequence is CALGEAWGTREYTDKLIF. In DNA, the CDR3 is TGTGCTCTTGGGGAAGCATGGGGGACCCGGGAGTACACCGATAAACTCATCTTT.